The entry that follows covers one T cell receptor (beta chain) sequence. The data were obtained in a study of T cells after yellow fever vaccination. TCRdb re-called the 5' RACE reads through MiXCR, storing one row per CDR3 protein. Among a few hundred thousand distinct CDR3 sequences, about a sixth were seen once, and the ten largest hold 17%. This receptor was identified in a man aged 18 to 29 who received the YFV17D yellow fever vaccine. The sample was PBMCs, taken about 5 days after the first yellow fever vaccination.

The CDR3 is CSATQGVSQPQHF. The CDR3 nucleotides read TGCAGTGCGACACAGGGCGTTAGTCAGCCCCAGCATTTT. V usage is TRBV20-1 and J usage is TRBJ1-5; D perhaps matches TRBD1 (6 bases). V was clipped by 6 bases and J by 6 bases, with 15 bases between them. Germline V gene data show CDR1 as DFQATT and CDR2 as SNEGSKA (reference sequence). CDR3 length: 13 residues.